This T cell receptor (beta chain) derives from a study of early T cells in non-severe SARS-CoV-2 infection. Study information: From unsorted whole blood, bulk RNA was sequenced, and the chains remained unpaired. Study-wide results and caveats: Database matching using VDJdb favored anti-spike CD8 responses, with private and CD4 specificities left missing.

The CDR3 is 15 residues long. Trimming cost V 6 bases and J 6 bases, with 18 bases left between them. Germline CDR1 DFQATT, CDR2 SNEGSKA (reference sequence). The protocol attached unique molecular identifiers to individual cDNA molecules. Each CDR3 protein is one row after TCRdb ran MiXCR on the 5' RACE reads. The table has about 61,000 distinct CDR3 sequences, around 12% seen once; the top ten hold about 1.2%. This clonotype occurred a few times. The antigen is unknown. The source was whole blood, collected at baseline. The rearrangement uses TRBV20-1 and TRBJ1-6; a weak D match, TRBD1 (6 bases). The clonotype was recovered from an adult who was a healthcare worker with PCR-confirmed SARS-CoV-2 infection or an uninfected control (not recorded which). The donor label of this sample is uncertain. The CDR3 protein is CSARGRGRSNSPLHF. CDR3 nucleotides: TGCAGTGCCCGGGGCAGGGGTAGATCTAATTCACCCCTCCACTTT.